This T cell receptor beta chain was recovered during a study of blood T cell repertoires in COVID-19. The Seattle patients joined while their infection was active and were tracked longitudinally afterward. J was trimmed by 8 bases and V by 5 bases; bases with no gene match: 16. Per germline, CDR1 MNHEY and CDR2 SMNVEV (reference sequence). This CDR3 has 17 residues. Per the study methods: Amplification from reference gene primers served as the basis for estimated nucleated cell counts. This table comes from immunoSEQ multiplex PCR, and its TCRdb copy is limited to in-frame clones, with some not included. V, J and clone size are taken as reported in that table, and D and trimming were inferred from the DNA itself. The table lists fewer than 300,000 clones, 75% to 95% of them singletons.

The sequenced sample was peripheral blood. This chain connects TRBV27 to TRBJ2-1, with 9 bases identical to TRBD1. This receptor was taken from a person in their late teens or twenties with COVID-19, enrolled during active disease. CDR3 protein: CASSLRGTGPVFYEQFF. CDR3 in DNA: TGTGCCAGCAGTCTAAGAGGGACAGGGCCCGTCTTTTATGAGCAGTTCTTC.